This TCR beta chain was documented in a study of T cells in Graves' hyperthyroidism and ophthalmopathy. Trimming pared 0 bases from V and 6 bases from J, leaving 9 bases between. Germline assignment: CDR1 MGHRA and CDR2 YSYEKL. The CDR3 loop spans 14 amino acids. Template material for amplifying TCR beta CDR3 regions consisted of RNA transcripts. RT-PCR in the first round (using the HTBI primer set) targeted the TCR CDR3. TCRdb reanalysed the multiplex PCR reads using MiXCR and keeps one entry per CDR3 protein. The sample lists 450,000 to 650,000 distinct CDR3 sequences, 15% to 20% seen once, with approximately 18% in the top ten.

This chain uses TRBV4-1 with TRBJ1-5; no clear D gene. The origin of this receptor is a woman under 30 with Graves' ophthalmopathy. Sequencing was carried out using blood. CDR3 coding DNA: TGCGCCAGCAGCCAAGAGCCGCTCGGTCAGCCCCAGCATTTT. This translates into CASSQEPLGQPQHF.